This T cell receptor beta chain was identified during a study of T-cell reconstitution after alpha-beta-depleted transplantation in children. Unique molecular identifiers were used in preparing the TCRbeta library. MiXCR, applied by TCRdb to the PCR reads, yields one record per CDR3 protein. The sample includes fewer than 700,000 distinct CDR3 sequences, approximately 13% of them seen just once. This CDR3 has 15 amino acids. Germline lookup yields CDR1 MDHEN and CDR2 SYDVKM. Trimming took 9 bases from V and 2 from J, leaving 14 bases between them. This clonotype originated in a male patient aged 5 to 17 who had a stem cell transplant for acute myeloid leukemia, so the T cells may come from the graft donor. Sequenced material: PBMCs, mostly from graft donor cells, taken 360 days after TCRalphabeta/CD19-depleted stem cell transplant. The chain couples TRBV28 to TRBJ2-6, with TRBD2 as a possible D gene (6 bases). CDR3 sequence reads: CARNGSTTGANVLTF. CDR3 nucleotides: TGTGCCAGAAACGGGAGCACGACTGGGGCCAACGTCCTGACTTTC.